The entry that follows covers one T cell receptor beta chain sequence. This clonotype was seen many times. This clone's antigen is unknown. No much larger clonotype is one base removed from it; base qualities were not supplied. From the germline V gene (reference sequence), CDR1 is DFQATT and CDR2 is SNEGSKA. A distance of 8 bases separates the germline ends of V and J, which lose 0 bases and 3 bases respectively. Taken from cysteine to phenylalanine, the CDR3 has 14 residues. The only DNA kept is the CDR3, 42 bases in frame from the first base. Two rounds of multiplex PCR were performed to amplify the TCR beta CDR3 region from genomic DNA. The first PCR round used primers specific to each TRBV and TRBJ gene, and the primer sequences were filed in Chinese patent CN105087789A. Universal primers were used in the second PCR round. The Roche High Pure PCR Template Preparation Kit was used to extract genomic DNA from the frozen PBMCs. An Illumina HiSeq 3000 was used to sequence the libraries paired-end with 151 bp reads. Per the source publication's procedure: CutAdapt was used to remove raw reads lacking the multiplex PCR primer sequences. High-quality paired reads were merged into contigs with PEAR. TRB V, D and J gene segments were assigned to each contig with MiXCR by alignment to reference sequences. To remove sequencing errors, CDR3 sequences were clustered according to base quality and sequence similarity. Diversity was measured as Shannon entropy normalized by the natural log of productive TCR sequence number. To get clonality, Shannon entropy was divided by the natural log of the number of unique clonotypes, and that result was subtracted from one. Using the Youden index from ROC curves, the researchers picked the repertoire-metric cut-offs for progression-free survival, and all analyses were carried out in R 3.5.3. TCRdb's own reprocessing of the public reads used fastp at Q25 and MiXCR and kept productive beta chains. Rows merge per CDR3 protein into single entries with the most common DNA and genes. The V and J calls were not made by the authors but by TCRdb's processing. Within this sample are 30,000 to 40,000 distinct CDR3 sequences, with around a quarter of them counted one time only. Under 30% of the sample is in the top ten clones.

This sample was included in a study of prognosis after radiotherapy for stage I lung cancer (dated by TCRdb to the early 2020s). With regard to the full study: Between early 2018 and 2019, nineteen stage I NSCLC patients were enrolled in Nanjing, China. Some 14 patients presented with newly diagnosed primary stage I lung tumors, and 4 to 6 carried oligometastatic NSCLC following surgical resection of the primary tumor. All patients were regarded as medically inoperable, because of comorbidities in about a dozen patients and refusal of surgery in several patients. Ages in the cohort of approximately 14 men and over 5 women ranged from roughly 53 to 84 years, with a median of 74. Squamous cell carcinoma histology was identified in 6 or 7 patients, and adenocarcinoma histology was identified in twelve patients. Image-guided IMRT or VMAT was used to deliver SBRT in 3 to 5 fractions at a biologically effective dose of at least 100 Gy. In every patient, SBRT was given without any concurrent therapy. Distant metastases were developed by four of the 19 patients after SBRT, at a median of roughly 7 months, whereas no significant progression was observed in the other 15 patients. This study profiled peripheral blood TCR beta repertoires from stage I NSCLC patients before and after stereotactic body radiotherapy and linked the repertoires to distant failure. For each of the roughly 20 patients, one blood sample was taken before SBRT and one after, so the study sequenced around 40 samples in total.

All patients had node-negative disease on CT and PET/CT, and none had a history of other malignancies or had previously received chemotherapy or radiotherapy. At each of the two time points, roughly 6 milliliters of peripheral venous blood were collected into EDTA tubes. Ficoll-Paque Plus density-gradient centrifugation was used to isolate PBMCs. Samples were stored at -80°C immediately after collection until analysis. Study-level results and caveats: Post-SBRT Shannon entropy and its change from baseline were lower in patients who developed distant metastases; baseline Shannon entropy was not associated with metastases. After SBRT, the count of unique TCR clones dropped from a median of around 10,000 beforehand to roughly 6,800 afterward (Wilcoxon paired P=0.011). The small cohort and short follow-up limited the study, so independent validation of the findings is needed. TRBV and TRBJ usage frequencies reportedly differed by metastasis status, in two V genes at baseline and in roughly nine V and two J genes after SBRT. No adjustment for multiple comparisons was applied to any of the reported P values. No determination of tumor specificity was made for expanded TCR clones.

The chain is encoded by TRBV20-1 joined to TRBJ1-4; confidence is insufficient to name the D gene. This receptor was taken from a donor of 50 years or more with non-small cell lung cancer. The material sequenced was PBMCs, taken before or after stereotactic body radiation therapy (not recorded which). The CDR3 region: CSARDAGSNEKLFF. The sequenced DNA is TGCAGTGCTAGAGATGCGGGTTCTAATGAAAAACTGTTTTTT.